The next 21 T cell receptor beta chains were all read from a single sample in a study of Ad26.COV2.S vaccination and SARS-CoV-2 variants. Using immunoSEQ multiplex PCR, the repertoire was profiled, and TCRdb retains in-frame clones only, with some absent. The sample has some 450,000 clones, roughly 91% seen once. Indicated treatment: some 20 received Ad26.COV2.S at low or high dose, single or two shots; 5 received placebo; per-sample allocation not given. After the first vaccine or placebo injection, samples were drawn on day 63. The source material was peripheral blood, sampled in a trial of Ad26.COV2.S vaccine versus placebo. These receptor sequences come from a person between 18 and 59 years old who received the Ad26.COV2.S COVID-19 vaccine or a placebo.

This clone was seen more than once but under ten times. This sequence joins TRBV3-1 (or the pseudogene TRBV3-2) and TRBJ1-6; D may be TRBD1 (6 bases). Per the germline V gene, CDR1 is LGHDT and CDR2 is YNNKEL (reference sequence). V was shortened by 5 bases and J by 7 bases, with 18 bases between the two germline ends. This CDR3 contains 16 residues. This chain's CDR3 is CASSSRQDLWNSPLHF. The CDR3 nucleotides read TGTGCCAGCAGCTCGAGACAGGACCTATGGAATTCACCCCTCCACTTT.

Here the CDR3 DNA reads TGTGCCACCAGCAGAGAAATAGCGGGAGGGCCGGGAAATGAGCAGTTCTTC. It is translated as CATSREIAGGPGNEQFF. V gene TRBV15 combines with J gene TRBJ2-1; 11 bases align to TRBD2. V dropped 0 bases and J dropped 7; count of bases not matched to a gene: 8. This CDR3 is built from 17 residues. Germline V gene data show CDR1 as LNHNV and CDR2 as YYDKDF (reference sequence).

The chain employs TRBV14 and TRBJ2-7; the match to TRBD2 covers 15 bases. Germline V gives CDR1 SGHDN, CDR2 FVKESK. V shed 5 bases and J 9 bases; nucleotides not matched to a gene: 8. The CDR3 runs 15 residues. CDR3 nucleotide sequence: TGTGCCAGCAGCGGGACTAGCGGGGGGCTCTTGCGGCAGTACTTC. Protein sequence: CASSGTSGGLLRQYF.

The chain links TRBV28 to TRBJ2-3; D unresolved. Between the trimmed V and J ends, which lost 5 bases and 6 bases, there was a span of 12 bases. The CDR3 runs to 13 residues. Looked up from germline, CDR1 is MDHEN and CDR2 is SYDVKM. CDR3 amino acids: CASSKSLPDTQYF. The CDR3 DNA sequence: TGTGCCAGCAGTAAAAGCCTCCCGGATACGCAGTATTTT. Combining the CDR3 with reference TRBV28 and TRBJ2-3 gives the whole variable domain DVKVTQSSRYLVKRTGEKVFLECVQDMDHENMFWYRQDPGLGLRLIYFSYDVKMKEKGDIPEGYSVSREKKERFSLILESASTNQTSMYLCASSKSLPDTQYFGPGTRLTVL.

This clone was seen once. J is TRBJ2-7 and V is TRBV23-1; 7 nucleotides agree with TRBD1. TRBV23-1 is an ORF for which the function is uncertain. V shed 4 bases, J shed 6 bases, and the junction held 6 bases outside the gene matches. The CDR3 is 13 amino acids. The CDR3 nucleotides read TGCGCCAGCAGTCGGTACAGGGGTAGCGAGCAGTACTTC. Translating it yields CASSRYRGSEQYF.

V usage is TRBV5-1 and J usage is TRBJ1-4; D possibly corresponds to TRBD1 (6 bases). V was shortened by 1 base and J by 12 bases, with 25 bases between the two germline ends. Germline V CDR1 and CDR2: SGHRS, YFSETQ. There are 17 residues in the CDR3. CDR3 sequence: CASSLSEGGPRVGQLFF. CDR3 bases: TGCGCCAGCAGCTTGTCAGAAGGGGGACCCCGTGTAGGTCAACTGTTTTTT.

The CDR3 coding sequence is TGTGCCACCAGTGATTTGGGACAGGGCCCCTACAATGAGCAGTTCTTC. Protein: CATSDLGQGPYNEQFF. This rearrangement joins TRBV24-1 to TRBJ2-1; 8 bases align to TRBD1. J lost 2 bases, V lost 0 bases, and 2 bases had no gene match. Germline CDR1 reads KGHDR; CDR2 reads SFDVKD. CDR3 size: 16 residues.

V is TRBV6-2 or TRBV6-3 and J is TRBJ1-5; the D is unclear. Between the trimmed V and J ends, which lost 0 bases and 0 bases, there was a span of 6 bases. CDR1 and CDR2 from the germline V gene are MNHEY and SVGEGT. The CDR3 loop spans 15 amino acids. CDR3 sequence (DNA): TGTGCCAGCAGTTACTCCCGGGTTAGCAATCAGCCCCAGCATTTT. This codes for CASSYSRVSNQPQHF.

This clone has only a few counts. The chain carries TRBV6-1 and TRBJ2-7; the match to TRBD1 covers 8 bases. The length of the CDR3 is 15 residues. Germline V gives CDR1 MNHNS, CDR2 SASEGT. After removal of 1 base from V and 0 bases from J, the junction contained 2 bases not matched to a gene. The CDR3 nucleotides are TGTGCCAGCAGTGAAGGACAGGGGAGCTCCTACGAGCAGTACTTC. Translating it yields CASSEGQGSSYEQYF.

The gene calls are TRBV9 and TRBJ1-5; D possibly corresponds to TRBD1 (5 bases). V was cut by 2 bases and J by 6 bases, with 12 bases left in between. The length of the CDR3 is 14 residues. Germline V lookup: CDR1 SGDLS, CDR2 YYNGEE. The DNA of the CDR3 is TGTGCCAGCAGCGTTGACTCGGGGGGTCAGCCCCAGCATTTT. Protein: CASSVDSGGQPQHF.

This clone showed up just a few times. This chain connects TRBV18 to TRBJ1-5, with 8 bases that match TRBD1. The CDR3 is made up of 16 amino acids. Germline CDR1 is KGHSH and CDR2 is LQKENI. The trim removed 5 bases at V and 6 bases at J, leaving 12 bases unmatched. The CDR3 sequence: CASSVRTGSMAQPQHF. For the CDR3, the DNA is TGTGCCAGCTCAGTACGGACAGGGAGCATGGCTCAGCCCCAGCATTTT.

The chain has TRBV5-1 and TRBJ2-7; TRBD2 aligns across 8 bases. Trimming at V came to 4 bases and at J to 7 bases, leaving 10 bases not matched to a gene. CDR3 length: 14 residues. CDR1 SGHRS and CDR2 YFSETQ come from the germline V gene. The DNA of the CDR3 is TGCGCCAGCAGCCCCCGGACTAGCAGTGGTGAGCAGTACTTC. It encodes CASSPRTSSGEQYF. The variable domain in full, with the rest retrieved from reference TRBV5-1 and TRBJ2-7, is KAGVTQTPRYLIKTRGQQVTLSCSPISGHRSVSWYQQTPGQGLQFLFEYFSETQRNKGNFPGRFSGRQFSNSRSEMNVSTLELGDSALYLCASSPRTSSGEQYFGPGTRLTVT.

V gene TRBV9 combines with J gene TRBJ2-3; D call uncertain. With 3 bases removed from V and 1 base from J, the gap between germline ends came to 9 bases. The CDR3 sequence is 14 residues long. CDR1 and CDR2 from the germline V gene are SGDLS and YYNGEE. The CDR3 loop reads CASSAPGRTDTQYF. The DNA for the CDR3 is TGTGCCAGCAGCGCCCCGGGCCGCACAGATACGCAGTATTTT.

The chain links TRBV10-3 to TRBJ2-1; 12 bases match TRBD2. After removal of 6 bases from V and 10 bases from J, the junction contained 7 bases not matched to a gene. Germline CDR1 reads ENHRY; CDR2 reads SYGVKD. CDR3 size: 14 residues. The DNA for the CDR3 is TGTGCCATCAGGCCTAGCGGGAGGGCCGACGAGCAGTTCTTC. Its protein is CAIRPSGRADEQFF.

The V and J genes are TRBV7-2 and TRBJ2-5, with 9 bases fitting TRBD2. Germline values: CDR1 SGHTA, CDR2 FQGNSA. V lost 5 bases to trimming and J lost 5 bases; unmatched junction nucleotides: 15. The CDR3 loop spans 17 amino acids. CDR3 coding DNA: TGTGCCAGCAGCACGGCTTCGCGCGGGAGGGCCCGGGAGACCCAGTACTTC. This translates into CASSTASRGRARETQYF.

The V gene is TRBV19, the J gene TRBJ2-1; D is ambiguous. Germline values: CDR1 LNHDA, CDR2 SQIVND (reference sequence). CDR3 size: 13 residues. The germline V and J ends were trimmed by 3 bases and 8 bases, with 11 bases remaining between them. CDR3 sequence: CASSIWSGYEQFF. DNA for the CDR3: TGTGCCAGTAGTATTTGGAGTGGGTATGAGCAGTTCTTC.

The rearrangement links TRBV18 to TRBJ1-3; a possible D gene is TRBD1 (5 bases). V was trimmed by 2 bases and J by 0 bases, leaving 8 bases between them. The germline gives CDR1 KGHSH, CDR2 LQKENI. The CDR3 runs to 15 residues. The CDR3 DNA sequence: TGTGCCAGCTCACCATCAGGGTACTCTGGAAACACCATATATTTT. Protein sequence: CASSPSGYSGNTIYF.

This CDR3 is CASSVAASGPYEQYF. The CDR3, as DNA: TGTGCCAGCAGCGTAGCGGCTAGCGGGCCCTACGAGCAGTACTTC. The chain employs TRBV9 and TRBJ2-7; TRBD2 matches at 8 bases. CDR3 length equals 15 residues. The germline gives CDR1 SGDLS, CDR2 YYNGEE. J lost 2 bases, V lost 0 bases, and 4 bases had no gene match.

The rearrangement uses TRBV10-3 and TRBJ2-5; D might be TRBD2 (6 bases). Germline V lookup: CDR1 ENHRY, CDR2 SYGVKD. Trimming took 8 bases from V and 4 from J, leaving 11 bases between them. The CDR3 covers 12 residues. CDR3 coding DNA: TGTGCCATCGGGGGGACGGGAGAGACCCAGTACTTC. Translating gives CAIGGTGETQYF.

CDR3 sequence: CASSITPRGQFF. As DNA, the CDR3 is TGTGCCAGCAGCATTACTCCGAGGGGGCAGTTCTTC. The rearrangement links TRBV11-2 to TRBJ2-1; D is perhaps TRBD1 or TRBD2 (5 bases each). Germline assignment: CDR1 SGHAT and CDR2 FQNNGV. The V end was cut by 5 bases, the J end by 12 bases, with 14 bases between. The CDR3 totals 12 residues.

The chain couples TRBV5-4 to TRBJ1-1; possible D gene TRBD1, 5 bases. The CDR3 extends over 15 amino acids. CDR1 SGHNT and CDR2 YYREEE come from the germline V gene (reference sequence). V was shortened by 4 bases and J by 0 bases, with 13 bases between the two germline ends. For the CDR3, the DNA is TGTGCCAGCAGCACACCAGGGCGGGTGAACACTGAAGCTTTCTTT. This translates into CASSTPGRVNTEAFF.